The 23 T cell receptor beta chains in this list originate from one sample, sequenced in a study of control samples from healthy donors and cancer patients (dated by TCRdb to 2020 to 2022). The library was obtained by the immunoSEQ multiplex PCR assay. TCRdb provides this immuneACCESS table in a form limited to in-frame rearrangements. Some clones are lacking; in checked studies, under half of them reflect an unresolved V gene, and why the rest are absent is not known. The sample table shows around 150,000 clones, and 89% are seen once. Over 4.5% of the sample is in the top ten clones. The specimen sequenced was blood. The receptors were gathered from a man aged 30 to 39 in good health.

The rearrangement joins TRBV7-7 to TRBJ2-1; TRBD1 aligns across 7 bases. This CDR3 has 13 residues. J lost 6 bases, V lost 1 base, and 0 bases had no gene match. The germline gives CDR1 SSHAT, CDR2 FNYEAQ (reference sequence). The CDR3 coding sequence is TGTGCCAGCAGCTTAGACAGGGGCAATGAGCAGTTCTTC. It specifies CASSLDRGNEQFF.

The V and J genes are TRBV19 and TRBJ1-5; 8 bases are shared with TRBD1. The CDR3 runs 16 residues. The V segment lost 3 bases and the J segment 7 bases; nucleotides outside the gene matches: 11. Germline-derived CDR1 and CDR2 are LNHDA and SQIVND (reference sequence). The CDR3 DNA reads as TGTGCCAGTAGTATCTCTGGACAGGGTGTTCGCCAGCCCCAGCATTTT. The encoded protein is CASSISGQGVRQPQHF.

The chain uses TRBV18 and TRBJ1-5, with a weak D call TRBD1 (6 bases). With 4 bases removed from V and 7 bases from J, the gap between germline ends came to 14 bases. The CDR3 runs to 14 residues. Germline CDR1 reads KGHSH; CDR2 reads LQKENI. The CDR3 sequence: CASSLDRFSQPQHF. The CDR3 region has the DNA TGTGCCAGCTCACTCGACAGGTTTTCGCAGCCCCAGCATTTT.

V and J are TRBV30 and TRBJ1-1, with 7 bases matching TRBD1. Germline V gene lookup returns CDR1 GTSNPN and CDR2 SVGIG (reference sequence). V was pared by 4 bases and J by 7 bases, with 6 bases of the junction left unmatched. The CDR3 has 12 amino acids. The CDR3 spells CAWNPRQGEAFF. The CDR3 nucleotides are TGTGCCTGGAACCCGCGACAGGGTGAAGCTTTCTTT.

This chain joins TRBV7-2 and TRBJ2-1; 13 bases match TRBD2. CDR3 length equals 15 residues. The junction had 2 bases not matched to a gene; V was cut back by 5 bases and J by 4 bases. Germline V lookup: CDR1 SGHTA, CDR2 FQGNSA. CDR3 nucleotide sequence: TGTGCCAGCAGCCCGGGACTAGCGGGGTACAATGAGCAGTTCTTC. It specifies CASSPGLAGYNEQFF.

This clone appeared a few times. CDR3 sequence (DNA): TGTGCCAGCAGCTTAGGCTGGGACGGGAACACTGAAGCTTTCTTT. This gives the protein CASSLGWDGNTEAFF. The chain combines TRBV11-2 with TRBJ1-1; D might be TRBD1 (5 bases). This CDR3 has 15 residues. Looked up from germline, CDR1 is SGHAT and CDR2 is FQNNGV. V was cut by 1 base and J by 1 base, with 10 bases left in between.

Only one count was recorded for this clone. CDR3 in amino acids: CASSQEAGGSGTDTQYF. CDR3 in DNA: TGCGCCAGCAGCCAAGAAGCGGGGGGCTCGGGCACAGATACGCAGTATTTT. The chain carries TRBV4-3 and TRBJ2-3, with 9 bases aligning to TRBD2. The CDR3 totals 17 residues. J gave up 1 base and V 0 bases, and 5 bases lay outside the gene matches. Germline CDR1 and CDR2: LGHNA and YSLEER.

J is TRBJ1-5 and V is TRBV7-2; unclear D gene. Germline V lookup: CDR1 SGHTA, CDR2 FQGNSA. CDR3 length equals 15 residues. Trimming left V 5 bases short and J 7 bases short, with 18 bases between. DNA of the CDR3: TGTGCCAGCAGCCCCGGACGCGGGATGGGGCAGCCCCAGCATTTT. Its translation: CASSPGRGMGQPQHF.

The chain joins TRBV27 to TRBJ2-1, with D tentatively TRBD2 (6 bases). The germline V gene has CDR1 MNHEY and CDR2 SMNVEV (reference sequence). Trimming pared 8 bases from V and 0 bases from J, leaving 14 bases between. This CDR3 comprises 15 residues. The CDR3 reads CASALAGRSYNEQFF. For the CDR3, the DNA is TGTGCCAGCGCCCTTGCGGGACGCTCCTACAATGAGCAGTTCTTC.

The V and J genes are TRBV13 and TRBJ1-1; D ambiguous. Between the trimmed V and J ends, which lost 0 bases and 0 bases, there was a span of 5 bases. Germline values: CDR1 PRHDT, CDR2 FYEKMQ (reference sequence). The CDR3 extends over 14 amino acids. The CDR3 reads CASSLGAVNTEAFF. CDR3 bases: TGTGCCAGCAGCTTAGGAGCGGTGAACACTGAAGCTTTCTTT.

The genes are TRBV7-3 and TRBJ2-2; no clear D. Germline V gene lookup returns CDR1 SGHTA and CDR2 FQGTGA. The CDR3 extends over 12 amino acids. V lost 5 bases and J lost 4, with 5 bases in between. This CDR3 reads CASSPSTGELFF. The CDR3 DNA is TGTGCCAGCAGCCCCTCCACCGGGGAGCTGTTTTTT.

The rearrangement uses TRBV5-4 and TRBJ1-5; D gene ambiguous. V lost 5 bases, J lost 4 bases, and 10 bases lay in between. From germline, CDR1 is SGHNT and CDR2 YYREEE (reference sequence). This CDR3 has 13 residues. In DNA form, the CDR3 reads TGTGCCAGCAGTTACGATAGTAATCAGCCCCAGCATTTT. This translates into CASSYDSNQPQHF.

CDR3 loop: CASSTRDGRDNEQFF. The CDR3 bases are TGCGCCAGCAGCACCAGGGATGGCAGGGACAATGAGCAGTTCTTC. V usage is TRBV4-1 and J usage is TRBJ2-1; possibly TRBD1 for D (5 bases). There are 15 residues in the CDR3. V was cut by 5 bases and J by 5 bases, with 16 bases left in between. Germline V CDR1 and CDR2: MGHRA, YSYEKL.

The V call is TRBV11-2, the J call TRBJ1-6, with D hard to call. The CDR3 spans 15 residues. Between the trimmed V and J ends, which lost 7 bases and 7 bases, there was a span of 17 bases. CDR1 and CDR2 from the germline V gene are SGHAT and FQNNGV. The chain's CDR3 is CASTLLVAANSPLHF. The CDR3 region has the DNA TGTGCCAGCACCCTATTGGTGGCAGCAAATTCACCCCTCCACTTT.

The chain employs TRBV12-5 and TRBJ2-7, with 12 bases identical to TRBD2. The CDR3 runs 18 residues. Trimming removed 2 bases from V and 4 bases from J; junction bases left unmatched: 12. In germline, CDR1 is LGHNT, CDR2 FRNRAP. CDR3 nucleotide sequence: TGTGCTAGTGGTTTGTCCCCTAGCGGGAGGGCCCTCAGTTACGAGCAGTACTTC. Protein sequence: CASGLSPSGRALSYEQYF.

V gene TRBV18 combines with J gene TRBJ2-6; D may correspond to TRBD1 or TRBD2 (5 bases each). Trimming shortened V by 2 bases and J by 3 bases, and 8 bases separated the two germline ends. There are 15 residues in the CDR3. CDR1 KGHSH and CDR2 LQKENI come from the germline V gene. CDR3 DNA: TGTGCCAGCTCACCAGCAGGGAGTGGGGCCAACGTCCTGACTTTC. Translation: CASSPAGSGANVLTF.

As DNA, the CDR3 is TGTGCCAGCAGTTTTTCCACAGGGGGCTACGAGCAGTACTTC. It yields the protein CASSFSTGGYEQYF. The chain couples TRBV27 to TRBJ2-7; 8 nucleotides match TRBD1. The germline V gene encodes CDR1 MNHEY and CDR2 SMNVEV (reference sequence). The CDR3 is made up of 14 amino acids. V lost 3 bases to trimming and J lost 3 bases; unmatched junction nucleotides: 4.

The chain uses TRBV18 and TRBJ1-1; 7 bases align to TRBD1. The length of the CDR3 is 16 residues. Germline V CDR1 and CDR2: KGHSH, LQKENI. Trimming cost V 4 bases and J 4 bases; bases outside gene matches: 12. CDR3 loop: CASSRIRQGLGTEAFF. The CDR3 nucleotides read TGTGCCAGCTCACGCATAAGACAGGGCCTGGGCACTGAAGCTTTCTTT.

This chain links TRBV4-3 with TRBJ2-1, with 10 positions matching TRBD1. The CDR3 consists of 15 residues. Germline V gene lookup returns CDR1 LGHNA and CDR2 YSLEER. J lost 3 bases, V lost 4 bases, and 3 bases had no gene match. Written as DNA, the CDR3 is TGCGCCAGCAGCCGCGGACAGGGGGACTACAATGAGCAGTTCTTC. The encoded protein is CASSRGQGDYNEQFF.

The genes are TRBV9 and TRBJ1-1, with a possible D match to TRBD1 (6 bases). Trimming shortened V by 0 bases and J by 1 base, and 10 bases separated the two germline ends. The V gene's germline CDR1 is SGDLS and CDR2 YYNGEE. CDR3 size: 15 residues. CDR3 region: CASSVEGQRNTEAFF. CDR3 DNA: TGTGCCAGCAGCGTAGAGGGACAAAGGAACACTGAAGCTTTCTTT.

This sequence joins TRBV7-2 and TRBJ2-1; 14 nucleotides match TRBD2. J lost 9 bases, V lost 1 base, and 5 bases had no gene match. Germline lookup yields CDR1 SGHTA and CDR2 FQGNSA. This CDR3 contains 16 residues. DNA of the CDR3: TGTGCCAGCAGCTTAGTGGGGACTAGCGGGGGCGGTGAGCAGTTCTTC. This codes for CASSLVGTSGGGEQFF.

The rearrangement links TRBV5-1 to TRBJ2-1; D assignment may be TRBD1 or TRBD2 (5 bases each). This CDR3 has 15 residues. The germline gives CDR1 SGHRS, CDR2 YFSETQ. V shed 4 bases and J shed 3 bases, with 14 bases lying between them. The CDR3 is CASSPGPEGYNEQFF. Here the CDR3 DNA reads TGCGCCAGCAGCCCGGGGCCTGAGGGCTACAATGAGCAGTTCTTC.

This clone was picked up a small number of times. This chain links TRBV29-1 with TRBJ2-1; TRBD1 agrees at 9 bases. The V segment lost 5 bases and the J segment 6 bases; nucleotides outside the gene matches: 8. Germline loops: CDR1 SQVTM, CDR2 ANQGSEA. This CDR3 has 14 residues. The CDR3 is CSVYRDRAINEQFF. As DNA, the CDR3 is TGCAGCGTTTACCGGGACAGGGCCATCAATGAGCAGTTCTTC.